A single T cell receptor beta chain is shown here with its context. This clone was seen a handful of times. The antigen it binds to is not known. Base qualities were left out, and no much larger clone turns up one base away. Repertoires were sampled multiple times during chemoradiotherapy, which allowed clonal expansion in the tumor microenvironment to be followed. Library creation used the immunoSEQ multiplex PCR assay. The source is immuneACCESS, and TCRdb retained only in-frame sequences with V and J called. Part of the clones is not carried over; for the studies checked, unresolved V genes explain less than half of this, and the remainder is unexplained. Counted in this sample were 35,000 to 45,000 clones; about 77% of them appeared once. The ten largest clones take up approximately 5.4% of the sample. This sample was taken from a study of chemoradiotherapy in HPV16-positive cancers (dated by TCRdb to between 2021 and 2023). Regarding the complete study: Candidate HPV-specific T-cell clones and common TCR motifs were defined by functional T-cell assays performed on cells from a couple of HPV16-positive patients. The study set out to ask whether T-cell immunity against the HPV oncoproteins E6 and E7 changes over the course of chemoradiotherapy and whether that immunity affects survival. The candidate HPV-specific TCRs and motifs were subsequently tracked in TCR repertoires obtained from approximately 86 patients with HPV-related cancers. Study-level results and caveats: Expansion of candidate HPV-specific clones and E7-related TCR motifs was observed in the tumor microenvironment during treatment, whereas no such expansion was observed for non-HPV-specific T cells. The survival association was reported for HPV16-positive patients, and the functional definition of HPV-specific T cells was derived from only two HPV16-positive patients. In HPV16-positive patients, expansion of HPV-responsive T cells during chemoradiotherapy was associated with improved recurrence-free survival.

Via the germline V gene, CDR1 is KGHSH and CDR2 LQKENI. From the cysteine through the phenylalanine, the CDR3 covers 13 amino acids. Solely the CDR3 DNA is kept, with 39 bases framed from the first base. Clipping removes 6 bases from V and 2 bases from J, with 1 as the unmatched junction base count. This receptor was obtained from a human donor with HPV-associated anogenital cancer. Here the sequenced sample was blood, taken from a patient who underwent chemoradiotherapy. The rearranged chain carries TRBV18 and TRBJ1-5, with 7 junctional bases fitting TRBD1. At the DNA level, the sequence is TGTGCCAGCTCCGGGACAGGCAATCAGCCCCAGCATTTT. This sequence encodes CASSGTGNQPQHF.